The 20 T cell receptor beta chains in this list originate from one sample, sequenced in a study of Graves' ophthalmopathy and Graves' hyperthyroidism. RNA transcripts yielded amplified TCR beta CDR3 regions. First-round RT-PCR with HTBI primers preceded a second-round multiplex PCR. TCRdb re-derived calls from the multiplex PCR reads in MiXCR, one entry per CDR3 protein. The table shows about 1.1 million distinct CDR3 sequences, with about 35% occurring only once. The sample taken for sequencing was peripheral blood or thyroid tissue (not recorded which). The receptors here all came from an adult man with Graves' hyperthyroidism.

A note on this clonotype: Germline is not matched at one junction end, which may reflect a read error. The rearrangement links TRBV20-1 to TRBJ2-7; the D gene could be TRBD1 or TRBD2 (5 bases each). The CDR3 runs 15 residues. CDR1 is DFQATT, CDR2 SNEGSKA, per germline (reference sequence). The CDR3, as DNA: TGCAGTGCTCGAGATTACCGGGACGGCTCCTACGAGCAGTACTTC. Translation: CSARDYRDGSYEQYF.

The V and J genes are TRBV20-1 and TRBJ2-5; the D gene is possibly TRBD2 (5 bases). The V and J ends lost 5 bases and 3 bases respectively, with 13 bases between them. CDR1 is DFQATT, CDR2 SNEGSKA, per germline (reference sequence). This CDR3 contains 13 residues. The CDR3 reads CSALLWEKETQYF. DNA for the CDR3: TGCAGTGCTCTCCTTTGGGAGAAAGAGACCCAGTACTTC.

Regarding this clonotype: Relative to the germline gene, one junction end is altered; a read error may explain this. CDR3 DNA: TGTGCCAGCAGCTTAGCTCGGTTT. This codes for CASSLARF. The rearrangement joins TRBV7-2 to TRBJ2-2; D is unresolved. Per the germline V gene, CDR1 is SGHTA and CDR2 is FQGNSA. This CDR3 has 8 amino acids.

V usage is TRBV4-3 and J usage is TRBJ2-5; 8 bases map to TRBD2. CDR1 is LGHNA, CDR2 YSLEER, per germline. The CDR3 length is 15 residues. Losses at the gene ends were 0 bases for V and 4 bases for J; bases not matched to a gene: 4. This chain's CDR3 is CASSQDPAGVETQYF. In DNA, the CDR3 is TGCGCCAGCAGCCAAGATCCAGCGGGAGTAGAGACCCAGTACTTC.

This clonotype has ten or more counts. The V gene is TRBV6-5, the J gene TRBJ1-1; tentatively, D is TRBD1 (6 bases). This CDR3 spans 15 amino acids. Trimming removed 6 bases from V and 0 bases from J, with 14 bases in between. Germline lookup yields CDR1 MNHEY and CDR2 SVGAGI. This CDR3 is CASRGTGYMNTEAFF. The CDR3 coding sequence is TGTGCCAGCAGGGGAACAGGGTACATGAACACTGAAGCTTTCTTT.

V is TRBV3-1 and J is TRBJ1-5; D is possibly TRBD1 (6 bases). Germline V gene sequence: CDR1 LGHDT, CDR2 YNNKEL (reference sequence). Trimming cost V 1 base and J 5 bases, with 12 bases left between them. The CDR3 consists of 15 residues. Here the CDR3 DNA reads TGTGCCAGCAGCCAAGTATGGGGGGCCGATCAGCCCCAGCATTTT. It yields the protein CASSQVWGADQPQHF.

This clonotype came up many times. The chain joins TRBV5-1 to TRBJ2-7; a possible D gene is TRBD1 (5 bases). Per the germline V gene, CDR1 is SGHRS and CDR2 is YFSETQ. V lost 2 bases and J 2 bases, leaving 8 bases between the germline ends. This CDR3 comprises 13 residues. CDR3 loop: CASSFRVPYEQYF. As DNA, the CDR3 is TGCGCCAGCAGCTTCAGGGTCCCCTACGAGCAGTACTTC.

This clonotype has more than one count but fewer than ten. V usage is TRBV13 and J usage is TRBJ2-7; 8 positions agree with TRBD2. Germline V lookup: CDR1 PRHDT, CDR2 FYEKMQ (reference sequence). The CDR3 has 16 amino acids. Germline trimming cut 2 bases from V and 0 bases from J; bases unmatched to any gene: 6. CDR3 sequence (DNA): TGTGCCAGCAGCTTACGGACTAGCAGTAGCTCCTACGAGCAGTACTTC. As protein: CASSLRTSSSSYEQYF.

A remark on this clonotype: This may stem from a read error, because a much larger clone lies one nucleotide away. The chain's CDR3 is CASGARGTQPQHF. CDR3 bases: TGTGCCAGCGGTGCGCGCGGGACTCAGCCCCAGCATTTT. The V gene is TRBV10-3, the J gene TRBJ1-5; D possibly corresponds to TRBD1 (5 bases). V was pared by 10 bases and J by 6 bases, with 16 bases between. This CDR3 spans 13 amino acids. CDR1 and CDR2 from the germline V gene are ENHRY and SYGVKD.

The V call is TRBV7-2, the J call TRBJ1-2, with D unresolved. The CDR3 spans 13 residues. Trimming removed 1 base from V and 4 bases from J, with 7 bases in between. Germline V gene lookup returns CDR1 SGHTA and CDR2 FQGNSA. The DNA of the CDR3 is TGTGCCAGCAGCTTAGGGGATCCCTATGGCTACACCTTC. Translation: CASSLGDPYGYTF.

The chain is built from TRBV5-4 and TRBJ1-1; 9 bases line up with TRBD1. Germline V gives CDR1 SGHNT, CDR2 YYREEE (reference sequence). The CDR3 covers 17 residues. Trimming at V came to 5 bases and at J to 0 bases, leaving 11 bases not matched to a gene. DNA for the CDR3: TGTGCCAGCAGGCCGACAGGGGGTTATAGGATGAACACTGAAGCTTTCTTT. Residues: CASRPTGGYRMNTEAFF. Variable domain in full (rest from reference TRBV5-4 and TRBJ1-1): ETGVTQSPTHLIKTRGQQVTLRCSSQSGHNTVSWYQQALGQGPQFIFQYYREEENGRGNFPPRFSGLQFPNYSSELNVNALELDDSALYLCASRPTGGYRMNTEAFFGQGTRLTVV.

This clonotype was counted at least ten times. This chain joins TRBV5-8 and TRBJ2-2; D not resolved. V lost 4 bases to trimming and J lost 7 bases, with 14 bases between them. The CDR3 covers 14 residues. Germline lookup yields CDR1 SGHTS and CDR2 YDEGEE. In nucleotides, the CDR3 is TGTGCCAGCAGCCGACCCCTTGGTGGCGGGGAGCTGTTTTTT. Translated: CASSRPLGGGELFF. Looking up the rest from reference TRBV5-8 and TRBJ2-2 gives the full variable domain: EAGVTQSPTHLIKTRGQQATLRCSPISGHTSVYWYQQALGLGLQFLLWYDEGEERNRGNFPPRFSGRQFPNYSSELNVNALELEDSALYLCASSRPLGGGELFFGEGSRLTVL.

The genes are TRBV20-1 and TRBJ1-5, with 8 nucleotides matching TRBD1. This CDR3 contains 15 residues. Trimming took 0 bases from V and 1 from J; bases not matched to a gene: 2. Germline V CDR1 and CDR2: DFQATT, SNEGSKA (reference sequence). The chain's CDR3 is CSARDNRGSNQPQHF. The CDR3 DNA follows: TGCAGTGCTAGAGATAACAGGGGGAGCAATCAGCCCCAGCATTTT.

The table lists this clonotype with many counts. The rearrangement joins TRBV2 to TRBJ2-7; D unclear. V lost 5 bases and J 3 bases, leaving 8 bases between the germline ends. There are 12 residues in the CDR3. From germline, CDR1 is SNHLY and CDR2 FYNNEI. CDR3 nucleotide sequence: TGTGCCAGCAGTCCATTAAACTACGAGCAGTACTTC. Protein: CASSPLNYEQYF.

This clonotype has a handful of counts. The V gene is TRBV5-8, the J gene TRBJ1-1; D possibly corresponds to TRBD1 (6 bases). The CDR3 consists of 14 residues. Germline CDR1 reads SGHTS; CDR2 reads YDEGEE. The germline V and J ends were trimmed by 4 bases and 1 base, with 11 bases remaining between them. The CDR3 DNA is TGTGCCAGCAGCCCCGGACAGCCGAACACTGAAGCTTTCTTT. The encoded protein is CASSPGQPNTEAFF.

The chain has TRBV24-1 and TRBJ1-1, with 10 bases fitting TRBD1. Germline trimming cut 8 bases from V and 3 bases from J; bases unmatched to any gene: 2. This CDR3 has 13 residues. CDR1 is KGHDR and CDR2 is SFDVKD in the germline V gene. The CDR3 loop reads CATKDRGDTEAFF. DNA of the CDR3: TGTGCCACCAAGGACAGGGGGGACACTGAAGCTTTCTTT.

The rearrangement joins TRBV29-1 to TRBJ1-2; 8 positions match TRBD1. This CDR3 has 12 residues. CDR1 and CDR2 from the germline V gene are SQVTM and ANQGSEA. Germline trimming cut 8 bases from V and 7 bases from J; bases unmatched to any gene: 9. DNA of the CDR3: TGCAGCTTAGGGACAGGCCCTATTGGCTACACCTTC. Amino acid sequence: CSLGTGPIGYTF.

In its sample, this clonotype was seen a few times. The chain couples TRBV11-2 to TRBJ2-5; 8 bases map to TRBD1. The V and J ends lost 4 bases and 4 bases, in that order; junction bases with no gene match: 11. CDR3 length: 16 amino acids. CDR1 and CDR2 from the germline V gene are SGHAT and FQNNGV. CDR3 sequence reads: CASSSLTRDRGETQYF. Written as DNA, the CDR3 is TGTGCCAGCAGCTCCCTAACCCGAGACAGGGGAGAGACCCAGTACTTC.

The chain recombines TRBV7-2 with TRBJ1-4; D not resolved. Per the germline V gene, CDR1 is SGHTA and CDR2 is FQGNSA. CDR3 length: 14 amino acids. V dropped 8 bases and J dropped 0 bases, with 10 bases sitting between them. The CDR3 bases are TGTGCCAGCCGTCCCGGGGCAACTAATGAAAAACTGTTTTTT. This translates into CASRPGATNEKLFF. Full variable domain (missing parts from reference TRBV7-2 and TRBJ1-4): GAGVSQSPSNKVTEKGKDVELRCDPISGHTALYWYRQSLGQGLEFLIYFQGNSAPDKSGLPSDRFSAERTGGSVSTLTIQRTQQEDSAVYLCASRPGATNEKLFFGSGTQLSVL.

This clonotype was seen a few times. The rearrangement links TRBV12-3 or TRBV12-4 to TRBJ2-5; TRBD1 aligns across 8 bases. The CDR3 has 15 residues. Unmatched junction bases numbered 7, after V lost 4 bases and J lost 3 bases. The CDR3 region has the DNA TGTGCCAGCAGTTCCGATCGGACAGGGAAAGAGACCCAGTACTTC. This sequence encodes CASSSDRTGKETQYF.